The TCR beta chain under discussion was sequenced for a study of metastatic and nonmetastatic thyroid tumors. Across the study: Samples came from malignant and benign thyroid patients, and repertoires were compared across blood and tumor or nodule tissue.

Every patient was untreated before thyroid surgery. V was pared by 6 bases and J by 5 bases, with 14 bases between. CDR3 length: 15 residues. Germline assignment: CDR1 MNHNS and CDR2 SASEGT. This clone is labeled as medium-sized. Via MiXCR, TCRdb re-called the PCR reads. Of about 49,000 clones in the sample, 4% to 5% were seen once. The receptor was derived from a female donor with papillary thyroid cancer or a benign thyroid nodule (not recorded which). Some clones in this sample may be carry-over from other donors' samples. The sample comprised blood. The chain uses TRBV6-1 and TRBJ1-6, with D uncertain. CDR3 protein: CASRISNWDNSPLHF. As DNA, the CDR3 is TGTGCCAGCAGGATTTCTAATTGGGATAATTCACCCCTCCACTTT.